Listed below are T cell receptor beta chains from one sample, sequenced in a study of blood T cell repertoires in COVID-19. Some clones are missing from TCRdb's copy, which holds only in-frame ones; the method was immunoSEQ multiplex PCR. The top ten hold about 47% of the sample, which has 60,000 to 65,000 clones, about 70% seen once. The sample consisted of peripheral blood. The receptors originated from an elderly woman with acute or convalescent COVID-19. Both conserved end residues are part of each CDR3. The order of the fields is V gene, clone size, J gene, D gene, CDR3 DNA, CDR3 protein. A D gene is named only where the DNA matches it firmly. The size field is filled for only some rows; it gives once, few, many or a size class.

TRBV7-9,-,TRBJ1-2,TRBD1,TGTGCCAGCAGCTTAGCGGACAGGGTGTCTGGCTACACCTTC,CASSLADRVSGYTF
TRBV28,-,TRBJ1-1,TRBD1,TGTGCCAGCAGTTTACATCAGGGGGCACCCAACACTGAAGCTTTCTTT,CASSLHQGAPNTEAFF
TRBV7-9,-,TRBJ2-1,TRBD1,TGTGCCAGCAGCTTATCCGGACAGGGGGCATCCTACAATGAGCAGTTCTTC,CASSLSGQGASYNEQFF
TRBV5-4,-,TRBJ2-5,-,TGTGCCAGCAGCTTGGGAGCAAGCGGCCACCAAGAGACCCAGTACTTC,CASSLGASGHQETQYF
TRBV7-3,-,TRBJ2-3,-,TGTGCCAGCAGCGGCTCGCGGGAAATAGATACGCAGTATTTT,CASSGSREIDTQYF
TRBV28,-,TRBJ2-1,TRBD2,TGTGCCAGCAGTAAAGCGGGAGTGTCCAATGAGCAGTTCTTC,CASSKAGVSNEQFF
TRBV5-1,large,TRBJ1-4,-,TGCGCCAGCAGCTTGGGGCACAGGGACGCCGACACTGGGGGACTGTTTTTT,CASSLGHRDADTGGLFF
TRBV5-1,-,TRBJ1-6,TRBD1,TGCGCCAGTATGACAGGGGATGCGTGGAATTCACCCCTCCACTTT,CASMTGDAWNSPLHF
TRBV15,-,TRBJ2-5,TRBD2,TGTGCCACCAGCATAGCGGGAAGTGGGGAGACCCAGTACTTC,CATSIAGSGETQYF
TRBV9,-,TRBJ1-6,-,TGTGCCAGCAGCGTAAGGGGCTCCTATAATTCACCCCTCCACTTT,CASSVRGSYNSPLHF
TRBV7-9,-,TRBJ2-3,TRBD2,TGTGCCAGCAGCCCGAGGTCGGGGGGAGGGCGAGATACGCAGTATTTT,CASSPRSGGGRDTQYF
TRBV5-8,-,TRBJ2-7,-,TGTGCCAGCAGCCCGGTCCCAGGGGTATCCTACGAGCAGTACTTC,CASSPVPGVSYEQYF
TRBV5-1,once,TRBJ2-1,TRBD2,TGCGCCAGCAGCTTGGCCGTAAGACTAGCGGGAAACAATGAGCAGTTCTTC,CASSLAVRLAGNNEQFF
TRBV20-1,few,TRBJ2-7,TRBD1,TGCAGTGCTAGTAAGGACAGGGCCTCCTACGAGCAGTACTTC,CSASKDRASYEQYF
TRBV7-9,-,TRBJ1-3,TRBD1,TGTGCCAGCAGCCCAAGGGGGCCGGACACCATATATTTT,CASSPRGPDTIYF
TRBV5-1,-,TRBJ2-5,TRBD1,TGCGCCAGCAGCCCGGGGACAGGGTTCGAGACCCAGTACTTC,CASSPGTGFETQYF
TRBV7-9,-,TRBJ2-3,-,TGTGCCAGCAGCTTAGATTCTTATACGCAGTATTTT,CASSLDSYTQYF
TRBV27,once,TRBJ1-5,-,TGTGCCAGCAGTTTGACAGGCAACAGCAATCAGCCCCAGCATTTT,CASSLTGNSNQPQHF
TRBV11-3,-,TRBJ2-1,TRBD2,TGTGCCAGCAGCGGCCCCGGGACTAATCTCGACAATGAGCAGTTCTTC,CASSGPGTNLDNEQFF
TRBV28,few,TRBJ2-1,-,TGTGCCAGCAGTTTACTCCCACGGGGTGAGCAGTTCTTC,CASSLLPRGEQFF
TRBV28,-,TRBJ2-2,-,TGTGCCAGCAGCTTAGGACCCGGGGGTCCCGGGGAGCTGTTTTTT,CASSLGPGGPGELFF
TRBV7-3,-,TRBJ2-1,-,TGTGCCAGCAGCTTAAGTGGGGGCTTCTATGAGCAGTTCTTC,CASSLSGGFYEQFF
TRBV28,-,TRBJ1-2,-,TGTGCCAGCAAAGTGAGGGTAAACTATGGCTACACCTTC,CASKVRVNYGYTF